This TCR beta chain was obtained from a study of T cells after yellow fever vaccination. Study-level results: CD4 and CD8 compartments shared a small share of clonotypes. Clones from primary vaccination mostly reappeared after the booster (96% CD4, less than 90% CD8). Contamination by abundant bulk-population clonotypes could be present in FACS-sorted repertoires.

TCRdb re-called the 5' RACE reads with MiXCR, one entry per CDR3 protein. The sample carries hundreds of thousands of distinct CDR3 sequences, 3.6% recorded once. Germline CDR1 reads SGHVS; CDR2 reads FQNEAQ. Trimming took 1 base from V and 9 from J, leaving 16 bases between them. The CDR3 consists of 15 residues. On this clonotype itself: Its antigen is unidentified.

The chain combines TRBV7-8 with TRBJ2-1; D is possibly TRBD1 (5 bases). The sample in question was PBMCs, obtained on the day of the yellow fever booster vaccination. The TCR was taken from a man between 18 and 29 years old who received the YFV17D yellow fever vaccine. CDR3 nucleotide sequence: TGTGCCAGCAGCTTAGTTGGGGCCGTCTTGATTGAGCAGTTCTTC. The encoded protein is CASSLVGAVLIEQFF. Combining the CDR3 with reference TRBV7-8 and TRBJ2-1 gives the whole variable domain GAGVSQSPRYKVAKRGQDVALRCDPISGHVSLFWYQQALGQGPEFLTYFQNEAQLDKSGLPSDRFFAERPEGSVSTLKIQRTQQEDSAVYLCASSLVGAVLIEQFFGPGTRLTVL.